The clone carrying this T cell receptor (beta chain) was detected many times. Breast cancer patients provided tissue from their axillary draining lymph nodes. The V end lost 6 bases, the J end lost 4 bases, and 15 bases lay between the germline ends. Per germline, CDR1 MGHDK and CDR2 SYGVNS. The CDR3 covers 14 residues. TCRdb re-derived calls from the multiplex PCR reads in MiXCR, one entry per CDR3 protein. The repertoire includes under 250,000 distinct CDR3 sequences, about 34% of them detected once, and 1.4% sits in the top ten. The data derive from a study of breast tumors, draining lymph nodes, adjacent tissues.

Sequences were obtained from axillary lymph node tissue. This TCR derives from a female donor with breast cancer. Some clones in this sample may be carry-over from other donors' samples. The chain couples TRBV25-1 to TRBJ2-5; D may be TRBD1 (6 bases). CDR3 residues: CASSRDNRGETQYF. The CDR3 nucleotides read TGTGCCAGCAGCCGGGACAACCGGGGAGAGACCCAGTACTTC.